The present entry profiles one T cell receptor beta chain with its context. The target of this receptor is not known. The sample holds no much larger clone one base away, and base qualities are not on file. At diagnosis, tumor, uninvolved tumor-adjacent lung and peripheral blood were collected and then preserved as a mix of FFPE and fresh-frozen material. For TCR repertoire profiling, blood samples were analyzed as peripheral blood mononuclear cells. The record originates from a study of T cells in localized non-small cell lung cancer (TCRdb year 2020). Context from the whole study: T cell repertoires of approximately 250 early-stage NSCLC patients were analyzed, with tumors being compared against uninvolved tumor-adjacent lungs. All 250 or so NSCLC patients in the cohort were treatment-naive and had localized lung tumors that were resected. The mean age of the NSCLC patients was 60 to 85 years, with 120 to 150 men and over 100 women. What the work shows at the level of the full study, not this receptor alone: Because multi-region tumor sequencing was not done, intratumor heterogeneity could not be ruled out. Longer overall survival was associated with higher T cell density in blood, whereas shorter survival was associated with higher clonality in adjacent lung. Uninvolved tumor-adjacent lung showed the highest T cell clonality, higher than tumor, which suggests more focused antigenic responses in the uninvolved tumor-adjacent lung. Because the study design was exploratory, TCR variables were selected using unadjusted p-values without false-discovery rate correction. A median of around 60 of the top 100 tumor clones turned up in the paired uninvolved adjacent lung, and 28 of those clones also ranked among the top 100 of that same adjacent lung.

TCR beta CDR3 regions were sequenced from DNA using the immunoSEQ Assay. The published analysis was carried out like this. To compute T cell density, TCR beta template counts were normalized to usable DNA, which was estimated by amplifying housekeeping genes. The preseqR package was used to estimate richness by extrapolating to 400,000 templates for PBMC samples and to 120,000 templates for tissue samples. Clonality was calculated as one minus Pielou's evenness. To identify tissue-enriched TCRs, differential abundance testing was run on productive amino-acid clonotypes with a minimum total count of 5 and an alpha of 0.1. The Jaccard Index and the Morisita Overlap Index were used to measure how much the repertoires overlapped between compartments. GLIPH clustered TCR beta CDR3s with public tetramer-defined viral CDR3s; viral motifs required at least three viral sequences plus V-gene enrichment. In TCRdb, the immuneACCESS table is reduced to in-frame sequences with V and J assigned. These tables do not hold every clone; where another copy was compared, an unresolved V gene accounts for under half, and the others remain unexplained. The D gene and trimming were derived from the DNA, and the V and J assignments and clone size from that table. The sample contains 75,000 to 95,000 clones, about nine tenths of them found a single time. The ten biggest clones cover about 15% of the sample.

The sequence was collected from a man aged 35-69 years with stage I squamous cell lung carcinoma. The specimen comprised peripheral blood, sampled before any cancer treatment.

The CDR3 reads as follows: CASSEGGDRPDNYPGYTF. The DNA sequence reads TGCGCCAGCAGCGAAGGAGGGGACAGACCCGATAACTATCCTGGCTACACCTTC. The V and J segments used are TRBV4-1 and TRBJ1-2; TRBD1 aligns with 7 central bases. Reading the germline V gene gives CDR1 MGHRA and CDR2 YSYEKL. Spanning cysteine to phenylalanine, the CDR3 consists of 18 amino acids. Only the CDR3 DNA stays, 54 bases, in frame from base 1. From V the trimming removes 5 bases and from J it removes 7 bases, while the gene matches leave 22 bases of the junction unaccounted for.